This T cell receptor (beta chain) was sequenced in a study of identical twins. This clonotype was seen only a few times. TCRdb used MiXCR to reprocess the 5' RACE reads, holding one entry per CDR3 protein. The table lists 600,000 to 800,000 distinct CDR3 sequences, less than 25% of them singletons. The V gene end was trimmed by 4 bases and the J gene end by 4 bases; junction bases not matched to a gene: 5. This CDR3 comprises 16 residues. Germline V gene sequence: CDR1 SGHRS, CDR2 YFSETQ. These data were also reused for a study on T cells expressing NK-cell markers. As that report states: The share of CD8+ T cells held by dominant NKG2C+ clonotypes was roughly 1.0-7.5% in six donors.

Source material: PBMCs. The receptor was derived from a woman aged 18-30 years in good health. This chain connects TRBV5-1 to TRBJ2-5; 15 positions match TRBD2. In DNA form, the CDR3 reads TGCGCCAGCAGCACAGGACTAGCGGGAGGGCCAGAGACCCAGTACTTC. It codes for CASSTGLAGGPETQYF.